The 27 T cell receptor beta chains reported below all come from one sample, sequenced in a study of shared clonotypes between healthy human individuals. TCRdb keeps only in-frame clones here, not all; method: immunoSEQ multiplex PCR. The data hold about 1.1 million clones, with roughly 77% observed a single time. The sample comprised memory CD4+ T cells from PBMCs. Subset reported: CD45RA-negative fraction. The origin of the receptors is a man aged 18-30 years in good health. Some clones in this sample may be carry-over from other donors' samples.

This clone has a handful of counts. This rearrangement joins TRBV7-2 to TRBJ1-2; a possible D gene is TRBD1 (5 bases). The V gene's germline CDR1 is SGHTA and CDR2 FQGNSA. Trimming took off 7 bases at V and 0 bases at J, with 12 bases between the two ends. CDR3 size: 14 residues. CDR3 sequence reads: CASTQGVANYGYTF. The CDR3, as DNA: TGTGCCAGCACCCAGGGCGTAGCTAACTATGGCTACACCTTC.

The chain links TRBV11-1 to TRBJ1-3, with D perhaps matching TRBD1 (5 bases). CDR1 and CDR2 (germline): SGHAT, FQDESV (reference sequence). The CDR3 has 16 amino acids. Trimming removed 6 bases from V and 0 bases from J, with 15 bases in between. In nucleotides, the CDR3 is TGTGCCAGCAGTCATCCCGGGACCAGCTCTGGAAACACCATATATTTT. This sequence encodes CASSHPGTSSGNTIYF.

This clone was seen a single time. The chain joins TRBV4-1 to TRBJ2-3; D gene unclear. CDR3 length equals 17 residues. Looked up from germline, CDR1 is MGHRA and CDR2 is YSYEKL. V was shortened by 2 bases and J by 0 bases, with 15 bases between the two germline ends. CDR3: CASSQRSFYTSTDTQYF. As DNA, the CDR3 is TGCGCCAGCAGCCAACGGAGTTTTTATACTAGCACAGATACGCAGTATTTT.

The chain combines TRBV7-2 with TRBJ2-7, with D possibly TRBD1 on 5 matching bases. This CDR3 has 13 amino acids. Germline CDR1 is SGHTA and CDR2 is FQGNSA. Trimming removed 1 base at V and 6 bases at J, with 10 bases between. In nucleotides, the CDR3 is TGTGCCAGCAGCTTAGAGATTAGGGGCGAGCAGTACTTC. It is translated as CASSLEIRGEQYF.

In its sample, this clone was seen many times. The rearrangement uses TRBV6-5 and TRBJ2-3, with TRBD2 matching 9 bases. J gave up 0 bases and V 4 bases, and 5 bases lay outside the gene matches. Germline V CDR1 and CDR2: MNHEY, SVGAGI. This CDR3 spans 16 amino acids. CDR3 residues: CASSSLLAGSTDTQYF. DNA for the CDR3: TGTGCCAGCAGTTCCCTCCTAGCGGGGAGCACAGATACGCAGTATTTT.

The chain couples TRBV18 to TRBJ1-2; D may be TRBD1 (6 bases). V lost 4 bases and J lost 5, with 20 bases in between. Per germline, CDR1 KGHSH and CDR2 LQKENI. CDR3 length equals 16 residues. In DNA form, the CDR3 reads TGTGCCAGCTCACTTACCCGGGACACTTCGTTTTATGGCTACACCTTC. Protein sequence: CASSLTRDTSFYGYTF.

The chain has TRBV28 and TRBJ2-1, with D perhaps being TRBD1 or TRBD2 (6 bases each). The germline V gene has CDR1 MDHEN and CDR2 SYDVKM. CDR3 length: 15 amino acids. The V and J ends lost 5 bases and 8 bases respectively, with 19 bases between them. The CDR3 region has the DNA TGTGCCAGCAGTCCGTCCGGGGCGGGACACGATGAGCAGTTCTTC. It translates to CASSPSGAGHDEQFF.

CDR3 nucleotide sequence: TGTGCCAGCAGTGCTATTACAGGGAGAGGCACTGAAGCTTTCTTT. This codes for CASSAITGRGTEAFF. This chain connects TRBV6-5 to TRBJ1-1, with D maybe TRBD1 (6 bases). The V and J ends lost 5 bases and 4 bases respectively, with 17 bases between them. CDR3 length: 15 residues. Germline CDR1 and CDR2: MNHEY and SVGAGI.

CDR3 region: CASSPSPPQGASTGYTF. The CDR3 DNA follows: TGTGCCAGCTCACCCTCTCCGCCACAGGGGGCGTCGACTGGCTACACCTTC. V gene TRBV18 combines with J gene TRBJ1-2; the match to TRBD1 covers 9 bases. The CDR3 contains 17 residues. The ends lost 3 bases at V and 7 bases at J; junction bases unmatched: 15. Germline values: CDR1 KGHSH, CDR2 LQKENI.

The table lists this clone with a few counts. The V and J genes are TRBV9 and TRBJ2-1, with a weak D call TRBD2 (6 bases). Germline-derived CDR1 and CDR2 are SGDLS and YYNGEE. The CDR3 loop spans 19 amino acids. The V end was cut by 0 bases, the J end by 0 bases, with 19 bases between. DNA for the CDR3: TGTGCCAGCAGCGTAGGTATTGGGACTCTAAGAAGCTCCTACAATGAGCAGTTCTTC. Its protein is CASSVGIGTLRSSYNEQFF.

This clone occurred once. The chain has TRBV30 and TRBJ2-3; 8 nucleotides line up with TRBD2. There are 15 residues in the CDR3. Germline CDR1 and CDR2: GTSNPN and SVGIG (reference sequence). The J segment lost 8 bases and the V segment lost 3 bases, leaving 13 bases of the junction unmatched. The CDR3 here is CAWSTGGVRLGTQYF. The CDR3 nucleotides read TGTGCCTGGAGCACGGGGGGGGTTCGGTTAGGTACGCAGTATTTT. The whole variable domain, remainder taken from reference TRBV30 and TRBJ2-3, is SQTIHQWPATLVQPVGSPLSLECTVEGTSNPNLYWYRQAAGRGLQLLFYSVGIGQISSEVPQNLSASRPQDRQFILSSKKLLLSDSGFYLCAWSTGGVRLGTQYFGPGTRLTVL.

Points on this clone: The sample carries other DNA sequences with the same CDR3. The V call is TRBV4-3, the J call TRBJ2-3; 12 nucleotides align to TRBD2. Losses at the gene ends were 3 bases for V and 6 bases for J; bases not matched to a gene: 7. Germline V lookup: CDR1 LGHNA, CDR2 YSLEER. The CDR3 has 16 residues. The DNA for the CDR3 is TGCGCCAGCAGCCAGGATCTAGCGGGAGGGAGCGATACGCAGTATTTT. Translation: CASSQDLAGGSDTQYF.

This clone has more than one count but fewer than ten. V gene TRBV5-1 combines with J gene TRBJ1-2; perhaps TRBD1 as D (5 bases). The CDR3 has 16 amino acids. Germline V gene lookup returns CDR1 SGHRS and CDR2 YFSETQ. Trimming removed 4 bases from V and 5 bases from J, with 21 bases in between. CDR3 DNA: TGCGCCAGCAGCCCAAGCCCGGGGGGATTGTCGTATGGCTACACCTTC. Translating it yields CASSPSPGGLSYGYTF.

The rearrangement links TRBV5-1 to TRBJ1-4; D is unclear. The V end lost 2 bases, the J end lost 4 bases, and 12 bases lay between the germline ends. The CDR3 contains 15 residues. Germline V lookup: CDR1 SGHRS, CDR2 YFSETQ. CDR3 sequence reads: CASSLMGQNNEKLFF. The CDR3 nucleotides are TGCGCCAGCAGCTTAATGGGCCAGAATAATGAAAAACTGTTTTTT. The whole variable domain, filled in from reference TRBV5-1 and TRBJ1-4, reads KAGVTQTPRYLIKTRGQQVTLSCSPISGHRSVSWYQQTPGQGLQFLFEYFSETQRNKGNFPGRFSGRQFSNSRSEMNVSTLELGDSALYLCASSLMGQNNEKLFFGSGTQLSVL.

The chain carries TRBV29-1 and TRBJ1-2, with unresolved D. This CDR3 has 12 amino acids. Germline CDR1 SQVTM, CDR2 ANQGSEA. V was pared by 6 bases and J by 2 bases, with 10 bases between. The CDR3 region is CSVGGWNYGYTF. The CDR3 DNA reads as TGCAGCGTCGGCGGGTGGAACTATGGCTACACCTTC.

V gene TRBV29-1 combines with J gene TRBJ2-3; the D gene is possibly TRBD1 (6 bases). The CDR3 covers 15 residues. V dropped 7 bases and J dropped 2 bases, with 19 bases sitting between them. Looked up from germline, CDR1 is SQVTM and CDR2 is ANQGSEA. Written as DNA, the CDR3 is TGCAGCGCCAGCAGGGTAGTGGGACACACAGATACGCAGTATTTT. It encodes CSASRVVGHTDTQYF.

The chain uses TRBV30 and TRBJ1-4; the D is unclear. Trimming left V 7 bases short and J 7 bases short, with 16 bases between. This CDR3 has 13 residues. CDR1 is GTSNPN and CDR2 is SVGIG in the germline V gene (reference sequence). CDR3 nucleotides: TGTGCCTCACTGATGCGGGGTTTTGAAAAACTGTTTTTT. Protein: CASLMRGFEKLFF. Supplemented by reference TRBV30 and TRBJ1-4, the full variable domain reads SQTIHQWPATLVQPVGSPLSLECTVEGTSNPNLYWYRQAAGRGLQLLFYSVGIGQISSEVPQNLSASRPQDRQFILSSKKLLLSDSGFYLCASLMRGFEKLFFGSGTQLSVL.

The chain carries TRBV4-1 and TRBJ2-1; 7 nucleotides align to TRBD2. The trim removed 0 bases at V and 9 bases at J, leaving 8 bases unmatched. In germline, CDR1 is MGHRA, CDR2 YSYEKL. CDR3 length: 15 amino acids. CDR3 bases: TGCGCCAGCAGCCAAGAAAGGGCTAGCGGCCTTGAGCAGTTCTTC. It codes for CASSQERASGLEQFF.

The chain links TRBV11-3 to TRBJ2-3; 7 bases map to TRBD2. With 5 bases clipped from V and 4 bases from J, the junction kept 9 bases outside the gene matches. Germline V gene sequence: CDR1 SGHNT, CDR2 YENEEA. This CDR3 is 15 amino acids long. The CDR3 reads CASSLGGSIADTQYF. Written as DNA, the CDR3 is TGTGCCAGCAGCCTCGGCGGGAGTATCGCAGATACGCAGTATTTT.

The genes are TRBV6-5 and TRBJ1-1; D remains ambiguous. Germline lookup yields CDR1 MNHEY and CDR2 SVGAGI. The CDR3 is made up of 13 amino acids. Trimming left V 5 bases short and J 1 base short, with 8 bases between. CDR3 amino acids: CASSRPGNTEAFF. CDR3 nucleotide sequence: TGTGCCAGCAGTCGTCCCGGGAACACTGAAGCTTTCTTT.

The gene calls are TRBV2 and TRBJ1-5; 10 nucleotides line up with TRBD1. CDR1 and CDR2 from the germline V gene are SNHLY and FYNNEI. The junction had 12 bases not matched to a gene; V was cut back by 5 bases and J by 11 bases. This CDR3 has 15 amino acids. DNA of the CDR3: TGTGCCAGCAGTTCCGGGACAGGGGTGCCGTGGGCCCAGCATTTT. It is translated as CASSSGTGVPWAQHF.

This chain connects TRBV29-1 to TRBJ1-4; possible D gene TRBD1, 6 bases. V lost 7 bases and J lost 8, with 17 bases in between. This CDR3 region has 13 residues. Per the germline V gene, CDR1 is SQVTM and CDR2 is ANQGSEA. This CDR3 is CSGRSTRGEKLFF. The DNA for the CDR3 is TGCAGCGGTCGGAGTACTAGGGGGGAAAAACTGTTTTTT.

This sequence joins TRBV6-1 and TRBJ2-7, with 12 bases matching TRBD2. The CDR3 runs to 15 residues. CDR1 MNHNS and CDR2 SASEGT come from the germline V gene. V lost 2 bases to trimming and J lost 3 bases; unmatched junction nucleotides: 2. The CDR3 spells CASSEQLAGGYEQYF. CDR3 bases: TGTGCCAGCAGTGAACAACTAGCGGGAGGCTACGAGCAGTACTTC.

This chain joins TRBV9 and TRBJ2-1; 9 bases map to TRBD2. The V gene's germline CDR1 is SGDLS and CDR2 YYNGEE. This CDR3 has 17 amino acids. The junction had 8 bases not matched to a gene; V was cut back by 4 bases and J by 0 bases. CDR3 sequence reads: CASSTQAGGASYNEQFF. CDR3 coding DNA: TGTGCCAGCAGCACCCAAGCGGGAGGCGCCTCCTACAATGAGCAGTTCTTC.

The chain has TRBV9 and TRBJ2-5; D perhaps matches TRBD2 (5 bases). V shed 4 bases and J shed 0 bases, with 13 bases lying between them. This CDR3 is 15 amino acids long. Germline assignment: CDR1 SGDLS and CDR2 YYNGEE. The CDR3 region is CASSPSLQYQETQYF. CDR3 nucleotide sequence: TGTGCCAGCAGCCCTAGCCTACAGTACCAAGAGACCCAGTACTTC.

As for this clone: An end of the junction does not agree with germline; a read error may underlie this. DNA for the CDR3: TGTGCCAGCAGCCGTCGGGTAGCGGGAGGGCCCTCCCACAATGAGCAGTTCTTC. Translating gives CASSRRVAGGPSHNEQFF. The genes are TRBV27 and TRBJ2-1; the match to TRBD2 covers 11 bases. CDR1 is MNHEY, CDR2 SMNVEV, per germline (reference sequence). The CDR3 runs to 18 residues.

The chain carries TRBV10-3 and TRBJ2-3, with TRBD2 matching 10 bases. Germline V gene data show CDR1 as ENHRY and CDR2 as SYGVKD. After removal of 6 bases from V and 4 bases from J, the junction contained 7 bases not matched to a gene. The CDR3 has 15 residues. This CDR3 reads CAIRTGTSEADTQYF. CDR3 coding DNA: TGTGCCATCAGGACCGGGACTAGCGAGGCAGATACGCAGTATTTT.